This T cell receptor (beta chain) was documented in a study of shared clonotypes between healthy human individuals. Assay execution took place at the deep level. Assay used: immunoSEQ multiplex PCR; TCRdb lists only in-frame clones, some missing. This table holds approximately 1,000,000 clones, 60% to 85% found once. Study-level results: The study generally estimated greater richness for naive than memory subsets. What rarefaction showed was incomplete sorted-subset sequencing despite large depth. Represented diversity, genetic and exposure-history alike, was limited by few donors.

Germline V CDR1 and CDR2: SGHVS, FQNEAQ. CDR3 length: 13 residues. Trimming removed 5 bases at V and 7 bases at J, with 11 bases between. As to this clone: The antigen is undetermined.

This receptor was identified in a man aged 18 to 29 in good health. Some clones in this sample may be carry-over from other donors' samples. The genes are TRBV7-8 and TRBJ2-2; D call uncertain. Specimen: memory CD4+ T cells from PBMCs. Subset meaning: CD45RA-negative fraction. The CDR3 region has the DNA TGTGCCAGCAGCCCCCAATTGGGCGGGGAGCTGTTTTTT. It codes for CASSPQLGGELFF.